The present TCR beta chain was sequenced within a study of CD8 T cells in Susac syndrome. V was pared by 6 bases and J by 7 bases, with 6 bases of the junction left unmatched. The CDR3 sequence is 14 residues long. Germline V gene data show CDR1 as MNHNY and CDR2 as SVGAGI (reference sequence). RNA totalling about 0.5 to 1 ug underwent reverse transcription with random hexamers. An immunoSEQ multiplex PCR amplified TCR beta CDR3 over 54 Vbeta and 13 Jbeta. TCRdb independently ran MiXCR on the immunoSEQ multiplex PCR reads; one entry per CDR3 protein. This table holds about 250,000 distinct CDR3 sequences, approximately 92% found once. Sequencing of TCR beta was performed on blood CD8+ T cells and on blood CD4+ T cells. The multiple sclerosis control group consisted of treatment-naive patients whose relapsing-remitting disease, which was either stable or active, fulfilled revised McDonald criteria. Both CD4+ and CD8+ T cells were negatively isolated, and TEMRA cells underwent FACS enrichment.

Sequencing was carried out using CD4+ T cells from PBMCs. This receptor was identified in a human donor with multiple sclerosis. The rearrangement uses TRBV6-6 and TRBJ2-7; 13 positions agree with TRBD2. The DNA of the CDR3 is TGTGCCAGCAGCAGACTAGCGGGAGGATGGGAGCAGTACGTC. Translation: CASSRLAGGWEQYV.